This T cell receptor (beta chain) was recovered during a study of cytomegalovirus exposure and HLA in healthy donors. General observations from the study: Based on reports, TCR beta sequences accurately predicted HLA-A and HLA-B alleles for most subjects. Several top significant clusters appeared, in a later analysis, to be linked to common viral pathogens.

The length of the CDR3 is 14 residues. Germline V lookup: CDR1 SGHNT, CDR2 YYREEE (reference sequence). The ends lost 6 bases at V and 2 bases at J; junction bases unmatched: 5. About this clone itself: Antigen unknown.

PCR amplification relied on 60 Vbeta primers (plus 13 Jbeta primers). The method was immunoSEQ multiplex PCR; TCRdb's version includes in-frame clones alone and lacks a portion of them. Its table records about 65,000 clones. The TCR sequence derives from a boy between 5 and 17 years old in good health and CMV-seronegative. The sample was PBMCs. The chain couples TRBV5-4 to TRBJ2-3; 8 bases fit TRBD2. The CDR3 nucleotides are TGTGCCAGCACCGGGGGGGGGTACACAGATACGCAGTATTTT. It specifies CASTGGGYTDTQYF. Based on the CDR3 plus reference TRBV5-4 and TRBJ2-3, the full variable domain is ETGVTQSPTHLIKTRGQQVTLRCSSQSGHNTVSWYQQALGQGPQFIFQYYREEENGRGNFPPRFSGLQFPNYSSELNVNALELDDSALYLCASTGGGYTDTQYFGPGTRLTVL.